These 20 T cell receptor beta chains share one sample of origin, sequenced in a study of identical twins. In TCRdb, the 5' RACE reads were re-called with MiXCR into one record per CDR3 protein. The sample consists of just under 650,000 distinct CDR3 sequences, 7.1% of them appearing once. This sample was shared with a second study, whose subject was yellow fever vaccine responses in identical twins.

The sample taken for sequencing was PBMCs. These receptors were collected from a woman aged 18-35 years in good health.

This clonotype was seen a handful of times. The rearrangement links TRBV7-6 to TRBJ2-1; 8 bases match TRBD1. Germline CDR1 is SGHVS and CDR2 is FNYEAQ. This CDR3 comprises 15 residues. Trimming took 5 bases from V and 4 from J; bases not matched to a gene: 7. The CDR3 nucleotides are TGTGCCAGCAGCCGGTCGGGACAGGCTTACAATGAGCAGTTCTTC. Translating it yields CASSRSGQAYNEQFF.

This clonotype was recorded a few times. The J gene is TRBJ2-7, the V gene TRBV20-1; D is ambiguous. V lost 4 bases and J lost 1, with 17 bases in between. The CDR3 spans 15 residues. CDR1 and CDR2 from the germline V gene are DFQATT and SNEGSKA (reference sequence). The CDR3 protein is CSAIRPLKLSYEQYF. DNA of the CDR3: TGCAGTGCTATTCGCCCTCTAAAACTATCCTACGAGCAGTACTTC.

Remarks on this clonotype: A much larger clone differs from this one at a single base, so this may be a read error. The conserved final phenylalanine or tryptophan is absent from the CDR3, which likely points to a read error. This chain joins TRBV28 and TRBJ2-7; 13 bases line up with TRBD2. The CDR3 runs 16 residues. The germline gives CDR1 MDHEN, CDR2 SYDVKM. Trimming cost V 4 bases and J 7 bases; bases outside gene matches: 10. As DNA, the CDR3 is TGTGCCAGCAGTTCCCCGACTAGCGGGAGGTTTGATGAGCAGTACTAC. Its translation is CASSSPTSGRFDEQYY.

This clonotype turned up a few times. J is TRBJ2-2 and V is TRBV18; D uncertain. This CDR3 has 15 residues. V lost 4 bases to trimming and J lost 0 bases, with 9 bases between them. Germline V gene lookup returns CDR1 KGHSH and CDR2 LQKENI. CDR3 in DNA: TGTGCCAGCTCACGCGGACCTGCGAACACCGGGGAGCTGTTTTTT. Its protein product is CASSRGPANTGELFF.

A word on this clonotype: The germline gene is not matched at one end of the junction; a read error may be the cause. The chain has TRBV12-3 or TRBV12-4 and TRBJ1-1, with D possibly being TRBD1 (6 bases). This CDR3 is built from 14 residues. The CDR3 loop reads CGSSTGNLNTEAFF. The CDR3, as DNA: TGTGGCAGCAGTACAGGGAACCTGAACACTGAAGCTTTCTTT.

This clonotype was recorded at least ten times. The J gene is TRBJ2-3, the V gene TRBV20-1, with 9 bases aligning to TRBD1. Trimming at V came to 5 bases and at J to 3 bases, leaving 9 bases not matched to a gene. This CDR3 is built from 15 residues. Germline CDR1 DFQATT, CDR2 SNEGSKA (reference sequence). CDR3 region: CSAARDRVLTDTQYF. CDR3 coding DNA: TGCAGTGCTGCCCGGGACAGGGTGCTTACAGATACGCAGTATTTT.

This clonotype was found a few times. The chain links TRBV7-9 to TRBJ2-1; TRBD2 aligns across 10 bases. J lost 6 bases, V lost 7 bases, and 6 bases had no gene match. Germline-derived CDR1 and CDR2 are SEHNR and FQNEAQ (reference sequence). This CDR3 is 14 amino acids long. The CDR3 nucleotides are TGTGCCAGCATCGAGCGGGGGGGCCTCAATGAGCAGTTCTTC. As protein: CASIERGGLNEQFF.

The chain carries TRBV7-8 and TRBJ2-2, with 9 positions matching TRBD2. V trimming: 1 base; J trimming: 8 bases; junction bases outside the gene matches: 8. CDR3 length equals 16 residues. Germline V CDR1 and CDR2: SGHVS, FQNEAQ. CDR3 amino acids: CASSLVVTSGEGELFF. The CDR3 nucleotides are TGTGCCAGCAGCTTAGTGGTGACTAGCGGAGAGGGGGAGCTGTTTTTT.

This clonotype has ten or more counts. The chain couples TRBV12-3 or TRBV12-4 to TRBJ1-1, with D unclear. Trimming cost V 3 bases and J 6 bases, with 11 bases left between them. This CDR3 comprises 13 residues. CDR3 amino acids: CASSLRETAEAFF. The CDR3 region has the DNA TGTGCCAGCAGTTTGAGGGAAACGGCTGAAGCTTTCTTT.

The chain combines TRBV19 with TRBJ2-1; 7 bases agree with TRBD2. The CDR3 covers 16 residues. V was clipped by 7 bases and J by 8 bases; unmatched bases: 17. Germline CDR1 reads LNHDA; CDR2 reads SQIVND (reference sequence). CDR3 protein: CASNNPGLPSGDEQFF. Here the CDR3 DNA reads TGTGCCAGTAACAACCCGGGACTACCCTCGGGAGATGAGCAGTTCTTC.

The chain carries TRBV7-2 and TRBJ2-3, with 7 bases lining up with TRBD1. The CDR3 covers 14 residues. Trimming cost V 3 bases and J 4 bases; bases outside gene matches: 4. Germline loops: CDR1 SGHTA, CDR2 FQGNSA. The CDR3, as DNA: TGTGCCAGCAGCTTCGGGACAGTGGCAGATACGCAGTATTTT. It translates to CASSFGTVADTQYF.

In its sample, this clonotype was seen many times. The chain carries TRBV29-1 and TRBJ2-1, with TRBD1 matching 9 bases. This CDR3 has 14 residues. CDR1 SQVTM and CDR2 ANQGSEA come from the germline V gene. J was trimmed by 1 base and V by 6 bases; bases with no gene match: 4. The CDR3 protein is CSVRQGGSYNEQFF. The CDR3 region has the DNA TGCAGCGTGAGACAGGGGGGATCCTACAATGAGCAGTTCTTC.

This clonotype was recorded many times. The chain links TRBV7-3 to TRBJ2-4; 8 bases align to TRBD2. The CDR3 spans 14 residues. The germline V gene encodes CDR1 SGHTA and CDR2 FQGTGA. J was trimmed by 9 bases and V by 1 base; bases with no gene match: 5. The DNA for the CDR3 is TGTGCCAGCAGCTTAAACCCCGCGGGGGGCATTCAGTACTTC. It codes for CASSLNPAGGIQYF.

This clonotype appeared many times. The rearrangement links TRBV25-1 to TRBJ2-3, with D perhaps matching TRBD2 (5 bases). The length of the CDR3 is 15 residues. Germline V lookup: CDR1 MGHDK, CDR2 SYGVNS. V lost 6 bases and J lost 5, with 18 bases in between. The CDR3 is CASSVPLLAGDTQYF. CDR3 coding DNA: TGTGCCAGCAGCGTGCCGCTTCTAGCTGGAGATACGCAGTATTTT.

This chain uses TRBV15 with TRBJ2-3, with D possibly being TRBD1 (6 bases). Trimming shortened V by 1 base and J by 6 bases, and 11 bases separated the two germline ends. The CDR3 sequence is 14 residues long. Germline V gene lookup returns CDR1 LNHNV and CDR2 YYDKDF (reference sequence). In DNA form, the CDR3 reads TGTGCCACCAGCAGAGGACAGGTCAAGGATACGCAGTATTTT. Its translation: CATSRGQVKDTQYF.

This clonotype was seen only a few times. The gene calls are TRBV5-1 and TRBJ1-3; D is perhaps TRBD1 (5 bases). Looked up from germline, CDR1 is SGHRS and CDR2 is YFSETQ. Trimming took off 0 bases at V and 0 bases at J, with 10 bases between the two ends. This CDR3 is built from 16 residues. CDR3 region: CASSLVPGGSGNTIYF. DNA of the CDR3: TGCGCCAGCAGCTTGGTCCCCGGGGGCTCTGGAAACACCATATATTTT.

The sample holds many counts of this clonotype. The rearrangement uses TRBV5-1 and TRBJ1-1; D is unresolved. Germline V CDR1 and CDR2: SGHRS, YFSETQ. Trimming took 0 bases from V and 0 from J, leaving 9 bases between them. The CDR3 is 15 amino acids. The CDR3 spells CASSLAGRLNTEAFF. CDR3 in DNA: TGCGCCAGCAGCTTGGCAGGACGCCTGAACACTGAAGCTTTCTTT.

The V call is TRBV4-2, the J call TRBJ2-5; 10 bases are shared with TRBD2. Germline CDR1 LGHNA, CDR2 YNFKEQ. J lost 2 bases, V lost 3 bases, and 9 bases had no gene match. The CDR3 loop spans 17 amino acids. Here the CDR3 reads CASSQVGRAGGQETQYF. The CDR3, as DNA: TGTGCCAGCAGCCAGGTGGGGCGAGCGGGAGGGCAAGAGACCCAGTACTTC.

This clonotype was observed a handful of times. The chain combines TRBV5-5 with TRBJ1-1; TRBD1 matches at 8 bases. Germline V gene sequence: CDR1 SGHKS, CDR2 YYEKEE (reference sequence). This CDR3 has 16 residues. The J segment lost 0 bases and the V segment lost 3 bases, leaving 7 bases of the junction unmatched. The CDR3 spells CASSWTGLLMNTEAFF. CDR3 coding DNA: TGTGCCAGCAGCTGGACAGGGCTGCTGATGAACACTGAAGCTTTCTTT.

This clonotype turned up a few times. The chain is built from TRBV7-8 and TRBJ2-7; unclear D gene. Trimming pared 1 base from V and 3 bases from J, leaving 7 bases between. The V gene's germline CDR1 is SGHVS and CDR2 FQNEAQ. This CDR3 has 13 amino acids. CDR3: CASSLDTLYEQYV. The DNA of the CDR3 is TGTGCCAGCAGCTTAGACACACTCTACGAGCAGTACGTC.